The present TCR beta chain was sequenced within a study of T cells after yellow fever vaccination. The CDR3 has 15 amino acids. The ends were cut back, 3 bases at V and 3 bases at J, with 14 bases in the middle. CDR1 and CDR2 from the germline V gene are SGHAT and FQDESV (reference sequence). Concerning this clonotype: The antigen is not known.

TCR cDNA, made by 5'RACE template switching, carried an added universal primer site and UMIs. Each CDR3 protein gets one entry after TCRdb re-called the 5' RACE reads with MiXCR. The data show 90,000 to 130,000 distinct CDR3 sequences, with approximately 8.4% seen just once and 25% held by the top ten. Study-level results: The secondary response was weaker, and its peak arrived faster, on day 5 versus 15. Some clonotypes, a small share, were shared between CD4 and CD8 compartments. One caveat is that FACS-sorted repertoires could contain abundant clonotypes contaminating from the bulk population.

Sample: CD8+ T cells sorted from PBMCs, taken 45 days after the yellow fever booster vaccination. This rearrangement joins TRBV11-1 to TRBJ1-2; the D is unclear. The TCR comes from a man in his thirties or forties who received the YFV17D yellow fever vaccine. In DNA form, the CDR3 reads TGTGCCAGCAGCTTGTTCCTAGATTTCCACTATGGCTACACCTTC. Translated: CASSLFLDFHYGYTF.